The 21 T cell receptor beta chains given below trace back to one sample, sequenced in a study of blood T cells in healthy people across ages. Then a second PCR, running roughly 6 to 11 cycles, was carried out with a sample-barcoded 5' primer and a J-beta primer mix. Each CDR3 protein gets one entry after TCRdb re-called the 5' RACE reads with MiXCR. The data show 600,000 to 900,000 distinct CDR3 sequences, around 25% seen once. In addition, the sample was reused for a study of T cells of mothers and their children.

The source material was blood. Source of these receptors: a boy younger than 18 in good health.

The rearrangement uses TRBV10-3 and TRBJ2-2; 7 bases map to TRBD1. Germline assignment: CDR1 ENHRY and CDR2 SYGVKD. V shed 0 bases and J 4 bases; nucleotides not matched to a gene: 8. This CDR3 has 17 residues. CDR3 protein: CAISESPGQILTGELFF. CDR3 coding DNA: TGTGCCATCAGTGAGTCACCGGGACAGATCCTCACCGGGGAGCTGTTTTTT.

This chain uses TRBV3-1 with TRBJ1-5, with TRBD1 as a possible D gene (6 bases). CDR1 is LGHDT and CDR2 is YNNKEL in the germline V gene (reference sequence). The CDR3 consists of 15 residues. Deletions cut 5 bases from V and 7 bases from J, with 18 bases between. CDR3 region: CASSSDTTTGQPQHF. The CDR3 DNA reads TGTGCCAGCAGCTCGGACACAACCACAGGGCAGCCCCAGCATTTT.

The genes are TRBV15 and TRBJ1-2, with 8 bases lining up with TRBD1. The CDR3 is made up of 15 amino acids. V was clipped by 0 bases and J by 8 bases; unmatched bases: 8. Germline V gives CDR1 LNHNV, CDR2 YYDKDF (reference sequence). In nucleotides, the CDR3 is TGTGCCACCAGCAGAGATAGGGACAGGCTGCAGGGCTACACCTTC. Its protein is CATSRDRDRLQGYTF.

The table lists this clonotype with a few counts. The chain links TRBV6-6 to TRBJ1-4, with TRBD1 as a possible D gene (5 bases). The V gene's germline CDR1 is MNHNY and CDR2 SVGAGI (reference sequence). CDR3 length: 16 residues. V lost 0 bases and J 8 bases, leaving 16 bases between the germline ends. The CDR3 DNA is TGTGCCAGCAGTTACTCGCGGGGCCGCTCCGGCGAAAAACTGTTTTTT. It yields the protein CASSYSRGRSGEKLFF.

DNA for the CDR3: TGTGCCAGCAACCTGTGGGGGGGACGGAACACTGAAGCTTTCTTT. It yields the protein CASNLWGGRNTEAFF. The rearrangement links TRBV12-3 or TRBV12-4 to TRBJ1-1; D is perhaps TRBD1 (5 bases). Trimming removed 7 bases from V and 1 base from J, with 16 bases in between. The CDR3 loop spans 15 amino acids.

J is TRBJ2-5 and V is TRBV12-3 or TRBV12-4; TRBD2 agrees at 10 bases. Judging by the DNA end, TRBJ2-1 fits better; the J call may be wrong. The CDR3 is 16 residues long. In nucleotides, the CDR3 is TGTGCCAGCAGTTTTAGCGGGGGGCCAGGAAACAATGAGCAGTTCTTC. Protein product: CASSFSGGPGNNEQFF.

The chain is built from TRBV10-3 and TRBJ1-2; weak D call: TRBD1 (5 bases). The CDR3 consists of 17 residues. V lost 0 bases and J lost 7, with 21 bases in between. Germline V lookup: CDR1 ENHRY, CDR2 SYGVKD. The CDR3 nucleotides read TGTGCCATCAGTGAGTCGAAGGTTACGGGGGGAACGGCTGGCTACACCTTC. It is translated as CAISESKVTGGTAGYTF.

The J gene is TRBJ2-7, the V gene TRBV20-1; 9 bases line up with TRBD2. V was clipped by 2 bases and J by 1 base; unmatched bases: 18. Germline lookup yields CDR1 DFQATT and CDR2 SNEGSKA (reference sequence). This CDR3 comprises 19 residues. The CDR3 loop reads CSARPPQGLAGSLSYEQYF. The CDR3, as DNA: TGCAGTGCTAGACCCCCCCAAGGGCTAGCGGGGTCTCTTTCCTACGAGCAGTACTTC.

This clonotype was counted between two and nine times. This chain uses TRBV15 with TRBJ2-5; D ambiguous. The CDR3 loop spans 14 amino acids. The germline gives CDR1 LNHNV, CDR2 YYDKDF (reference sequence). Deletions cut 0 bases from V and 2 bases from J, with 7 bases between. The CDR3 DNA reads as TGTGCCACCAGCAGAGACAGATCTCAAGAGACCCAGTACTTC. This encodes CATSRDRSQETQYF.

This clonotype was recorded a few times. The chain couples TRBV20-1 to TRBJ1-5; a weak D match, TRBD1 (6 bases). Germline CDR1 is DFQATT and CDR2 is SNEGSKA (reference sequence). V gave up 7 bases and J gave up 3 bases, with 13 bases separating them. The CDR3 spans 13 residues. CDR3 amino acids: CSVRGAANQPQHF. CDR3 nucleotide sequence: TGCAGTGTTAGGGGGGCAGCCAATCAGCCCCAGCATTTT.

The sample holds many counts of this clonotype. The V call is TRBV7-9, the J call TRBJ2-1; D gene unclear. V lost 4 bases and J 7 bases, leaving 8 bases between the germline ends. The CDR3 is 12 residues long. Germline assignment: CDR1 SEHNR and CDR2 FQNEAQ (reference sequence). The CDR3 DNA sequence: TGTGCCAGCAGCTCTACTGGGAATGAGCAGTTCTTC. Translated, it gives CASSSTGNEQFF.

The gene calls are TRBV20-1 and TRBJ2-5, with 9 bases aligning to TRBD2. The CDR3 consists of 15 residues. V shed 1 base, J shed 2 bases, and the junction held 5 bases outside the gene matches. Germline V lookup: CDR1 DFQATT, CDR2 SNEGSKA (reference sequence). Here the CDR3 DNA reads TGCAGTGCTAGAGGGTCGAGCGGGGGGCAAGAGACCCAGTACTTC. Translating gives CSARGSSGGQETQYF.

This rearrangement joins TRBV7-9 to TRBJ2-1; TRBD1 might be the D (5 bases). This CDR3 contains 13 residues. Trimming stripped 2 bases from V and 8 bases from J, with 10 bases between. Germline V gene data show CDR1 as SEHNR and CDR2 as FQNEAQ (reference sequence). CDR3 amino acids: CASSLRAQDEQFF. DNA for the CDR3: TGTGCCAGCAGCTTAAGGGCACAGGATGAGCAGTTCTTC.

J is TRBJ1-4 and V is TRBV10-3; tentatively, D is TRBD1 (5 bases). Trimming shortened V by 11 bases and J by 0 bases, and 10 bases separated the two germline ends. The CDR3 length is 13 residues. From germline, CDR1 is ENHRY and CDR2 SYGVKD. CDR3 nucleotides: TGTGCCCCGGGGGGGGCAACTAATGAAAAACTGTTTTTT. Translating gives CAPGGATNEKLFF.

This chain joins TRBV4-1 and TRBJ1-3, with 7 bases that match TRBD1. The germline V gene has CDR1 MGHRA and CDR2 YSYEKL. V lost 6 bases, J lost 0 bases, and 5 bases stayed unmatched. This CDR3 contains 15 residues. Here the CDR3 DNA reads TGCGCCAGCAGGGGGACAGTCCGCTCTGGAAACACCATATATTTT. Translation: CASRGTVRSGNTIYF.

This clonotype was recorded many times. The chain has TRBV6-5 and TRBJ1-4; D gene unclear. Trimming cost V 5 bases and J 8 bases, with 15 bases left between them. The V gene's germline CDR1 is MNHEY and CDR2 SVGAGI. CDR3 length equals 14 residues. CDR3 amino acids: CASSPPGRQEKLFF. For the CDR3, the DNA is TGTGCCAGCAGTCCGCCGGGGAGGCAAGAAAAACTGTTTTTT.

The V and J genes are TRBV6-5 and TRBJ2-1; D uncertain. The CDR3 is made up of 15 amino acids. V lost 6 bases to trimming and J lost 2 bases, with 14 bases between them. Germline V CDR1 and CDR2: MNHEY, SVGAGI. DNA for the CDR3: TGTGCCAGCAGAGCCACAGTTGCGACCTACAATGAGCAGTTCTTC. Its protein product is CASRATVATYNEQFF.

The CDR3 spells CASSHVQGNSGANVLTF. CDR3 DNA sequence: TGTGCCAGCAGTCACGTTCAGGGAAACTCTGGGGCCAACGTCCTGACTTTC. V gene TRBV12-3 or TRBV12-4 combines with J gene TRBJ2-6; maybe TRBD1 (5 bases). V lost 5 bases and J lost 0, with 14 bases in between. The CDR3 spans 17 residues.

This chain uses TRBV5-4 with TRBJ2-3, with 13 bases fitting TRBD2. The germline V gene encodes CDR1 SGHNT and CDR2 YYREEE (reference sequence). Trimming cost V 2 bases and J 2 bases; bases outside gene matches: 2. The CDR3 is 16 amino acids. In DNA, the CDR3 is TGTGCCAGCAGCTTCGGACTAGCGGGGGACACAGATACGCAGTATTTT. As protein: CASSFGLAGDTDTQYF.

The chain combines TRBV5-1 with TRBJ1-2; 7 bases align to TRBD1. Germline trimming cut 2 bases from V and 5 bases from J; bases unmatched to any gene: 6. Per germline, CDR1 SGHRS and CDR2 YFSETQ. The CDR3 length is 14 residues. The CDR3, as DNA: TGCGCCAGCAGCTTAGAACAGGGGCCGTATGGCTACACCTTC. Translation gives CASSLEQGPYGYTF. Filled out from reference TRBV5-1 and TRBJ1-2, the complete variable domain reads KAGVTQTPRYLIKTRGQQVTLSCSPISGHRSVSWYQQTPGQGLQFLFEYFSETQRNKGNFPGRFSGRQFSNSRSEMNVSTLELGDSALYLCASSLEQGPYGYTFGSGTRLTVV.

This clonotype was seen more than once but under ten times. For the CDR3, the DNA is TGTGCCAGCAGCTTGTCCCCTGGGACTAGCGGGGTAGCACTAGCCAAAAACATTCAGTACTTC. Protein: CASSLSPGTSGVALAKNIQYF. V and J are TRBV5-5 and TRBJ2-4; TRBD2 agrees at 13 bases. Trimming took 1 base from V and 0 from J; bases not matched to a gene: 13. The germline V gene encodes CDR1 SGHKS and CDR2 YYEKEE (reference sequence). The CDR3 spans 21 residues.